Below, 17 T cell receptor beta chains from the same sample are listed, as sequenced in a study of human T cells and chemical hapten exposure. TCRdb fed the RACE reads into MiXCR, producing one record per CDR3 protein. The table lists 180,000 or so distinct CDR3 sequences, approximately 20% of them singletons, with over 6.5% in the top ten. Specified time point: patch test 1, 2 weeks after DPC sensitization. This sample's treatment: therapeutic diphenylcyclopropenone sensitization with weekly scalp DPC. The material was whole blood, obtained in connection with sensitization to the hapten diphenylcyclopropenone (DPC). All receptors come from a woman aged 45-65 years with alopecia areata. Some clones in this sample may be carry-over from other donors' samples.

The CDR3 reads CVARAYNSPLHF. The DNA of the CDR3 is TGTGTCGCCCGGGCTTATAATTCACCCCTCCACTTT. The chain combines TRBV6-5 with TRBJ1-6; no clear D. The CDR3 runs 12 residues. Germline V gene sequence: CDR1 MNHEY, CDR2 SVGAGI.

This clonotype was detected a few times. V and J are TRBV6-1 and TRBJ2-5, with TRBD2 matching over 14 bases. The length of the CDR3 is 15 residues. J lost 4 bases, V lost 7 bases, and 5 bases had no gene match. Germline CDR1 reads MNHNS; CDR2 reads SASEGT. CDR3 sequence: CASTAGLAGGETQYF. In DNA form, the CDR3 reads TGTGCCAGCACCGCCGGACTAGCGGGAGGAGAGACCCAGTACTTC.

This rearrangement joins TRBV20-1 to TRBJ2-1; 9 bases map to TRBD2. V trimming: 2 bases; J trimming: 2 bases; junction bases outside the gene matches: 4. The CDR3 has 15 residues. Germline V gene lookup returns CDR1 DFQATT and CDR2 SNEGSKA (reference sequence). The CDR3 sequence is CSARKRTSAYNEQFF. The DNA for the CDR3 is TGCAGTGCTAGAAAAAGGACTAGCGCCTACAATGAGCAGTTCTTC.

This chain joins TRBV4-2 and TRBJ2-1; the D gene is possibly TRBD2 (5 bases). The CDR3 consists of 15 residues. CDR1 is LGHNA, CDR2 YNFKEQ, per germline. V shed 1 base and J shed 4 bases, with 11 bases lying between them. The CDR3 protein is CASSQAPSPYNEQFF. The CDR3 nucleotides are TGTGCCAGCAGCCAAGCCCCTAGCCCATACAATGAGCAGTTCTTC.

This clonotype came up a few times. This chain connects TRBV10-3 to TRBJ2-2, with 10 bases matching TRBD2. Germline values: CDR1 ENHRY, CDR2 SYGVKD. The CDR3 sequence is 14 residues long. The V and J ends lost 7 bases and 6 bases, in that order; junction bases with no gene match: 5. CDR3 DNA: TGTGCCATCATGGGACTAGCGCTGCCCGGGGAGCTGTTTTTT. Translated, it gives CAIMGLALPGELFF.

This sequence joins TRBV11-2 and TRBJ2-6, with D perhaps being TRBD1 or TRBD2 (5 bases each). The CDR3 has 15 residues. The V end was cut by 6 bases, the J end by 2 bases, with 11 bases between. The germline gives CDR1 SGHAT, CDR2 FQNNGV. The CDR3 region has the DNA TGTGCCAGCAGAAAGTGGGGGACTGGGGCCAACGTCCTGACTTTC. Encoded protein: CASRKWGTGANVLTF.

This clonotype was counted only a few times. The chain uses TRBV12-3 or TRBV12-4 and TRBJ1-5; D possibly corresponds to TRBD1 (6 bases). This CDR3 has 13 residues. V was pared by 6 bases and J by 7 bases, with 13 bases between. CDR3 DNA: TGTGCCAGCAGGGATACAGGGCCCCAGCCCCAGCATTTT. Protein: CASRDTGPQPQHF.

This clonotype turned up a few times. The rearrangement links TRBV7-9 to TRBJ2-1; D not resolved. Germline V gives CDR1 SEHNR, CDR2 FQNEAQ (reference sequence). Trimming stripped 6 bases from V and 7 bases from J, with 4 bases between. The CDR3 is 10 residues long. The chain's CDR3 is CASSSNEQFF. In DNA form, the CDR3 reads TGTGCCAGCAGTTCGAATGAGCAGTTCTTC.

The chain combines TRBV7-2 with TRBJ2-5, with unresolved D. Trimming removed 5 bases at V and 2 bases at J, with 12 bases between. The germline V gene encodes CDR1 SGHTA and CDR2 FQGNSA. The length of the CDR3 is 14 residues. The CDR3 nucleotides read TGTGCCAGCAGCCCAGACCGGGCTCAAGAGACCCAGTACTTC. This gives the protein CASSPDRAQETQYF.

The genes are TRBV7-9 and TRBJ2-7, with D maybe TRBD1 (5 bases). The CDR3 is 16 residues long. V shed 5 bases and J shed 0 bases, with 17 bases lying between them. Germline V gene data show CDR1 as SEHNR and CDR2 as FQNEAQ (reference sequence). In DNA form, the CDR3 reads TGTGCCAGCAGCCAGTGGACATTGGGCAGCTCCTACGAGCAGTACTTC. It codes for CASSQWTLGSSYEQYF.

This clonotype was counted a few times. The rearrangement links TRBV11-2 to TRBJ1-1; 12 bases fit TRBD1. This CDR3 is built from 17 residues. V was clipped by 5 bases and J by 7 bases; unmatched bases: 14. Germline values: CDR1 SGHAT, CDR2 FQNNGV. DNA for the CDR3: TGTGCCAGCAGCAGTGGCCGGGACAGGGGGCGTTTAAGTGAAGCTTTCTTT. This gives the protein CASSSGRDRGRLSEAFF.

The gene calls are TRBV28 and TRBJ2-7; 9 nucleotides align to TRBD1. Germline values: CDR1 MDHEN, CDR2 SYDVKM. With 5 bases clipped from V and 0 bases from J, the junction kept 5 bases outside the gene matches. The CDR3 totals 15 residues. In nucleotides, the CDR3 is TGTGCCAGCAGTAGGACAGGGGATTCCTCCTACGAGCAGTACTTC. Its protein is CASSRTGDSSYEQYF.

This clonotype has more than one count but fewer than ten. The CDR3 here is CSAREVGTSDYNEQFF. CDR3 DNA: TGCAGTGCTAGAGAAGTCGGGACTAGCGACTACAATGAGCAGTTCTTC. The chain carries TRBV20-1 and TRBJ2-1, with 10 bases lining up with TRBD2. With V trimmed by 0 bases and J by 3 bases, 5 bases remained unmatched. The CDR3 contains 16 residues. Germline values: CDR1 DFQATT, CDR2 SNEGSKA (reference sequence).

The rearrangement links TRBV6-1 to TRBJ1-4; the D gene is possibly TRBD1 (6 bases). This CDR3 has 16 amino acids. V lost 6 bases to trimming and J lost 0 bases, with 14 bases between them. The germline CDR1 and CDR2 sequences are MNHNS and SASEGT. Here the CDR3 reads CASSGQNSATNEKLFF. In nucleotides, the CDR3 is TGTGCCAGCAGCGGACAGAACTCTGCAACTAATGAAAAACTGTTTTTT.

The chain has TRBV29-1 and TRBJ2-7, with 9 positions matching TRBD1. Germline V gene lookup returns CDR1 SQVTM and CDR2 ANQGSEA. V was clipped by 6 bases and J by 7 bases; unmatched bases: 10. This CDR3 is built from 13 residues. As DNA, the CDR3 is TGCAGCGTCCGGGACAGGGATTCGGGAGAGCAGTACTTC. The encoded protein is CSVRDRDSGEQYF.

The J gene is TRBJ1-1, the V gene TRBV5-6; possibly TRBD1 for D (6 bases). V was shortened by 3 bases and J by 4 bases, with 19 bases between the two germline ends. In germline, CDR1 is SGHDT, CDR2 YYEEEE. This CDR3 has 16 amino acids. The CDR3 nucleotides read TGTGCCAGCAGCTGGGGTCCGGGCAGGGGACGCACTGAAGCTTTCTTT. It translates to CASSWGPGRGRTEAFF.

This clonotype was seen a few times. The chain is built from TRBV4-2 and TRBJ2-1; D ambiguous. CDR3 length equals 13 residues. Trimming cost V 2 bases and J 13 bases, with 15 bases left between them. Germline CDR1 is LGHNA and CDR2 is YNFKEQ. CDR3 loop: CASSQRPAEAQFF. The CDR3 DNA is TGTGCCAGCAGCCAACGACCAGCCGAAGCACAGTTCTTC.